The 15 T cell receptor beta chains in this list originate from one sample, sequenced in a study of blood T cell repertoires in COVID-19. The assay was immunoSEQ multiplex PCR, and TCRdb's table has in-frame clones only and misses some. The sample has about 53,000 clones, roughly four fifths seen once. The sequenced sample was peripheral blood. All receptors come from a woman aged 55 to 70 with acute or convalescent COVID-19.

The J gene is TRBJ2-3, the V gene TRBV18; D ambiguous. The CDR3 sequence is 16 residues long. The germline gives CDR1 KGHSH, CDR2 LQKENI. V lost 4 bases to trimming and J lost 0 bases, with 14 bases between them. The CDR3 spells CASSLRLTSSTDTQYF. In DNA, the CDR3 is TGTGCCAGCTCACTTCGACTCACATCTAGCACAGATACGCAGTATTTT.

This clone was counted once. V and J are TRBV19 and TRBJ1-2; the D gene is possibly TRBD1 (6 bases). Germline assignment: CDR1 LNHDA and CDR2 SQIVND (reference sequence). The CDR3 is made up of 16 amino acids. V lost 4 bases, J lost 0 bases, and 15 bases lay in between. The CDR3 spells CASSSTGGLANYGYTF. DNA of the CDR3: TGTGCCAGTAGTAGCACGGGGGGCCTAGCTAACTATGGCTACACCTTC.

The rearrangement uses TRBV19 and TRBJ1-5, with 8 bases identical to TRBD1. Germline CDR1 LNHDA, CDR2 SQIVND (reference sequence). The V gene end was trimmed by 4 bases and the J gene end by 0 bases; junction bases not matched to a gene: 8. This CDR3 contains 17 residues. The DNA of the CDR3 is TGTGCCAGTAGTAGGAGCGGGACAGGTAGTAGCAATCAGCCCCAGCATTTT. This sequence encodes CASSRSGTGSSNQPQHF.

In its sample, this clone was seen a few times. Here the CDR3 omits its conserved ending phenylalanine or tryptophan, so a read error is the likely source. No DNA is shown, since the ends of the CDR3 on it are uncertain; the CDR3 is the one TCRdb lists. The CDR3 loop reads CASSESAAPR. The genes are TRBV10-1 and TRBJ1-2. Germline V lookup: CDR1 WNHNN, CDR2 SYGVQD (reference sequence). Inclusive of both ends, the CDR3 amounts to 10 amino acids.

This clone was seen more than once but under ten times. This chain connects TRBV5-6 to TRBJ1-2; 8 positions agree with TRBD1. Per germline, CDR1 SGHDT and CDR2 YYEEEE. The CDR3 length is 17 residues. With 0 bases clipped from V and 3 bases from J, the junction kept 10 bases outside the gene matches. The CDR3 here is CASSLVSGTGFHYGYTF. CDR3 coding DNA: TGTGCCAGCAGCTTGGTATCCGGGACAGGTTTTCACTATGGCTACACCTTC.

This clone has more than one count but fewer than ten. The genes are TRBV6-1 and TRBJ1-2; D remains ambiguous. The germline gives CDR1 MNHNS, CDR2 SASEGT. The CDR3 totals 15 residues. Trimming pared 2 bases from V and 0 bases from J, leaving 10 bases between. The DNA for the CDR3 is TGTGCCAGCAGTGAACTATCCAGGTCTAACTATGGCTACACCTTC. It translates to CASSELSRSNYGYTF.

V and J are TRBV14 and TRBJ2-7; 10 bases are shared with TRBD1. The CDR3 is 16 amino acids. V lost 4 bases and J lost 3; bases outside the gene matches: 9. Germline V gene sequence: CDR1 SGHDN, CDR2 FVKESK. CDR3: CASSRLQTGGIYEQYF. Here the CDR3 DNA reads TGTGCCAGCAGCCGCTTACAGACAGGGGGCATCTACGAGCAGTACTTC.

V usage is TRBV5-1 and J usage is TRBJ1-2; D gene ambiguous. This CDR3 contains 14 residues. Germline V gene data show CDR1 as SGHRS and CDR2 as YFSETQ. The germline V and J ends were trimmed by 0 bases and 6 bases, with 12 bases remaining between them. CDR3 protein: CASSLALGEDGYTF. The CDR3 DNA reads TGCGCCAGCAGCTTGGCCCTCGGTGAAGATGGCTACACCTTC.

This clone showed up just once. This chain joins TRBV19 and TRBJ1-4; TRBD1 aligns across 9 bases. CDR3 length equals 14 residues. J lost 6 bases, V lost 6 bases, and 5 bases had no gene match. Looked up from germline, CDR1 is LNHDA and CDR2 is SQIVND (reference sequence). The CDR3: CASSQTGGDEKLFF. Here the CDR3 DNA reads TGTGCCAGTAGCCAAACAGGGGGCGATGAAAAACTGTTTTTT.

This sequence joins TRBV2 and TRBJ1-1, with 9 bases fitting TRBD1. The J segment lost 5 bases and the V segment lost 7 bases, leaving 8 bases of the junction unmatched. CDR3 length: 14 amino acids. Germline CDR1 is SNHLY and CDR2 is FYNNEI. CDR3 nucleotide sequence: TGTGCCAGCATGAGACAGGGGGTTAGGACTGAAGCTTTCTTT. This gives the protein CASMRQGVRTEAFF.

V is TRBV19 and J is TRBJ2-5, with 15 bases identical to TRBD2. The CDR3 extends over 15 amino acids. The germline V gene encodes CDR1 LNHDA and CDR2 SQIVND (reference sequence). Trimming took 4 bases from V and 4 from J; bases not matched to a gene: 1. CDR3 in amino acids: CASSTGLAGGETQYF. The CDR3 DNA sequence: TGTGCCAGTAGTACGGGACTAGCGGGGGGAGAGACCCAGTACTTC.

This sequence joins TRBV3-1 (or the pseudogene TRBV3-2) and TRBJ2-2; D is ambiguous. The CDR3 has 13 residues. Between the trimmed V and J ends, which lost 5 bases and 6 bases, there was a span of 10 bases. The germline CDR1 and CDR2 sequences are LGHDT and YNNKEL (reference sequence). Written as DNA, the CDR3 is TGTGCCAGCAGCAAGAGACAACCCGGGGAGCTGTTTTTT. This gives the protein CASSKRQPGELFF.

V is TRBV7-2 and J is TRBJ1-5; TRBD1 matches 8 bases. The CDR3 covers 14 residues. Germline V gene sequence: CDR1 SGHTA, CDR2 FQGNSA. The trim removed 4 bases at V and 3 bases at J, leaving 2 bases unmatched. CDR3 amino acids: CASSSDRDNQPQHF. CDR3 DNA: TGTGCCAGCAGCTCGGACAGGGACAATCAGCCCCAGCATTTT.

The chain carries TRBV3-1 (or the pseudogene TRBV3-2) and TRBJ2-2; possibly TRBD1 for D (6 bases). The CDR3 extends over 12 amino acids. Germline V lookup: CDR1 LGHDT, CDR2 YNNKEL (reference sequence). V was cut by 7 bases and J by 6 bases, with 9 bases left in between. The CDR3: CASTRGPGELFF. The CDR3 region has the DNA TGTGCCAGCACCAGGGGCCCCGGGGAGCTGTTTTTT.

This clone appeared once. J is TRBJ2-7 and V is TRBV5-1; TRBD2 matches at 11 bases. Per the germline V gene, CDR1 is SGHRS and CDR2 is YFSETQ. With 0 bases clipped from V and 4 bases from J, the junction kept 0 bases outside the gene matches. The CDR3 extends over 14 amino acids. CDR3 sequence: CASSLGTSGYEQYF. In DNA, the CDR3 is TGCGCCAGCAGCTTGGGGACTAGCGGGTACGAGCAGTACTTC.